These 20 T cell receptor beta chains share one sample of origin, sequenced in a study of blood T cell repertoires in COVID-19. The data were produced by immunoSEQ multiplex PCR, yet TCRdb's version contains in-frame clones alone and is incomplete. Here the sample spans about 160,000 clones, around 82% being singletons. The sequenced material came from peripheral blood. All receptors come from a human donor with acute or convalescent COVID-19. The donor label of this sample is uncertain.

This chain connects TRBV6-2 or TRBV6-3 to TRBJ2-7; no definite D call. From germline, CDR1 is MNHEY and CDR2 SVGEGT. Trimming removed 5 bases at V and 0 bases at J, with 17 bases between. The CDR3 length is 16 residues. The chain's CDR3 is CASSSPREYYSYEQYF. The CDR3 bases are TGTGCCAGCAGTAGCCCCAGAGAGTACTACTCCTACGAGCAGTACTTC.

This clone was seen more than once but under ten times. The V and J genes are TRBV15 and TRBJ2-2; 8 nucleotides align to TRBD1. Germline V gene sequence: CDR1 LNHNV, CDR2 YYDKDF (reference sequence). J gave up 5 bases and V 0 bases, and 8 bases lay outside the gene matches. This CDR3 has 17 residues. CDR3 sequence (DNA): TGTGCCACCAGCAGAGATGGCCCAGGGGGCAAGACCGGGGAGCTGTTTTTT. Protein: CATSRDGPGGKTGELFF.

This clone is a singleton in its sample. This sequence joins TRBV19 and TRBJ1-2; D unresolved. Germline V gene data show CDR1 as LNHDA and CDR2 as SQIVND (reference sequence). V lost 7 bases and J 2 bases, leaving 14 bases between the germline ends. CDR3 size: 14 residues. The CDR3, as DNA: TGTGCCAGTAAGATGATCCAGGAAAACTATGGCTACACCTTC. Translation: CASKMIQENYGYTF. Looking up the rest from reference TRBV19 and TRBJ1-2 gives the full variable domain: DGGITQSPKYLFRKEGQNVTLSCEQNLNHDAMYWYRQDPGQGLRLIYYSQIVNDFQKGDIAEGYSVSREKKESFPLTVTSAQKNPTAFYLCASKMIQENYGYTFGSGTRLTVV.

The rearrangement joins TRBV6-6 to TRBJ1-1, with 8 bases lining up with TRBD1. V lost 5 bases, J lost 0 bases, and 14 bases stayed unmatched. From germline, CDR1 is MNHNY and CDR2 SVGAGI (reference sequence). The CDR3 length is 18 residues. CDR3: CASSRSRTGRSMNTEAFF. The CDR3 nucleotides are TGTGCCAGCAGTCGCTCAAGGACAGGGAGGAGCATGAACACTGAAGCTTTCTTT.

The CDR3: CASSFGGRGQETQYF. Written as DNA, the CDR3 is TGTGCCAGCAGCTTCGGGGGGCGAGGACAAGAGACCCAGTACTTC. V and J are TRBV7-2 and TRBJ2-5; D might be TRBD2 (7 bases). The germline CDR1 and CDR2 sequences are SGHTA and FQGNSA. The CDR3 length is 15 residues. V was shortened by 3 bases and J by 2 bases, with 13 bases between the two germline ends.

The gene calls are TRBV5-4 and TRBJ1-2; D may be TRBD1 (5 bases). Germline V gene sequence: CDR1 SGHNT, CDR2 YYREEE (reference sequence). Trimming removed 1 base at V and 9 bases at J, with 10 bases between. The length of the CDR3 is 12 residues. The CDR3 loop reads CASSLSGHRYTF. In DNA, the CDR3 is TGTGCCAGCAGCTTGTCCGGACATCGCTACACCTTC.

CDR3 in amino acids: CASSLKTRDRVYGYTF. CDR3 sequence (DNA): TGTGCCAGCAGCTTGAAGACCCGGGACAGGGTCTATGGCTACACCTTC. The chain joins TRBV7-2 to TRBJ1-2, with 9 positions matching TRBD1. CDR1 is SGHTA and CDR2 is FQGNSA in the germline V gene. CDR3 size: 16 residues. Unmatched junction bases numbered 9, after V lost 3 bases and J lost 4 bases.

The chain is built from TRBV5-1 and TRBJ2-7; D is unresolved. The V gene's germline CDR1 is SGHRS and CDR2 YFSETQ. This CDR3 is built from 15 residues. With 4 bases removed from V and 2 bases from J, the gap between germline ends came to 16 bases. CDR3 sequence reads: CASSLRYGSTYEQYF. CDR3 DNA: TGCGCCAGCAGCCTCAGGTACGGCAGCACCTACGAGCAGTACTTC.

This clone was seen more than once but under ten times. The chain recombines TRBV5-4 with TRBJ1-3; no firm D call. V was pared by 6 bases and J by 0 bases, with 4 bases between. Germline CDR1 and CDR2: SGHNT and YYREEE (reference sequence). CDR3 size: 12 residues. Written as DNA, the CDR3 is TGTGCCAGCACTTCCTCTGGAAACACCATATATTTT. It encodes CASTSSGNTIYF.

The V and J genes are TRBV19 and TRBJ1-1; D gene uncertain. V was shortened by 3 bases and J by 10 bases, with 15 bases between the two germline ends. The CDR3 totals 13 residues. CDR1 and CDR2 from the germline V gene are LNHDA and SQIVND (reference sequence). The CDR3: CASSIGETGLAFF. CDR3 bases: TGTGCCAGTAGTATCGGGGAGACGGGATTAGCTTTCTTT.

The chain combines TRBV6-1 with TRBJ1-3; unclear D gene. CDR3 length: 13 amino acids. The V gene's germline CDR1 is MNHNS and CDR2 SASEGT. Trimming removed 3 bases from V and 7 bases from J, with 10 bases in between. As DNA, the CDR3 is TGTGCCAGCAGTGAGGAGGGCGGTAACACCATATATTTT. The encoded protein is CASSEEGGNTIYF.

The chain joins TRBV19 to TRBJ2-1; D is possibly TRBD1 (6 bases). The CDR3 covers 13 residues. The germline V gene encodes CDR1 LNHDA and CDR2 SQIVND (reference sequence). The V gene lost 5 bases and the J gene lost 5 bases, with 10 bases spanning the gap. CDR3 nucleotides: TGTGCCAGTAGTTTCTGGACAGACAATGAGCAGTTCTTC. Its translation is CASSFWTDNEQFF. Full variable domain (outside the CDR3, taken from reference TRBV19 and TRBJ2-1): DGGITQSPKYLFRKEGQNVTLSCEQNLNHDAMYWYRQDPGQGLRLIYYSQIVNDFQKGDIAEGYSVSREKKESFPLTVTSAQKNPTAFYLCASSFWTDNEQFFGPGTRLTVL.

The rearrangement links TRBV7-2 to TRBJ2-3; 7 bases map to TRBD1. Germline CDR1 SGHTA, CDR2 FQGNSA. The CDR3 totals 15 residues. V lost 2 bases and J lost 0; bases outside the gene matches: 2. CDR3 in DNA: TGTGCCAGCAGCTTAATGGACAGGAGCACAGATACGCAGTATTTT. The encoded protein is CASSLMDRSTDTQYF.

This clone has more than one count but fewer than ten. V usage is TRBV10-3 and J usage is TRBJ1-2; 8 bases map to TRBD1. CDR1 ENHRY and CDR2 SYGVKD come from the germline V gene. The CDR3 totals 14 residues. V lost 2 bases and J lost 7; bases outside the gene matches: 6. The CDR3 protein is CAISEGRGQGGYTF. The CDR3 nucleotides read TGTGCCATCAGTGAGGGCAGGGGGCAGGGTGGCTACACCTTC.

This rearrangement joins TRBV7-2 to TRBJ1-1; the match to TRBD1 covers 8 bases. Germline loops: CDR1 SGHTA, CDR2 FQGNSA. V dropped 5 bases and J dropped 5; count of bases not matched to a gene: 7. There are 14 residues in the CDR3. CDR3 protein: CASSVQGEKTEAFF. In DNA form, the CDR3 reads TGTGCCAGCAGCGTACAGGGGGAGAAGACTGAAGCTTTCTTT.

The CDR3 loop reads CASSLGPPQAGYGYTF. The CDR3 bases are TGCGCCAGCAGCCTTGGGCCTCCTCAAGCAGGGTATGGCTACACCTTC. The chain employs TRBV5-1 and TRBJ1-2; D perhaps matches TRBD1 (5 bases). Per germline, CDR1 SGHRS and CDR2 YFSETQ. This CDR3 spans 16 amino acids. Deletions cut 4 bases from V and 5 bases from J, with 21 bases between.

The chain recombines TRBV2 with TRBJ1-2; 9 bases line up with TRBD1. J lost 11 bases, V lost 6 bases, and 4 bases had no gene match. The V gene's germline CDR1 is SNHLY and CDR2 FYNNEI. This CDR3 spans 11 amino acids. The CDR3 sequence is CASSWTGAYTF. CDR3 bases: TGTGCCAGCAGCTGGACAGGGGCTTACACCTTC.

The CDR3: CASRRGQGSYNEQFF. The CDR3 DNA is TGTGCCAGTAGGAGAGGACAGGGCTCCTACAATGAGCAGTTCTTC. V is TRBV19 and J is TRBJ2-1; 8 bases agree with TRBD1. Germline V CDR1 and CDR2: LNHDA, SQIVND (reference sequence). CDR3 length: 15 amino acids. The V segment lost 6 bases and the J segment 0 bases; nucleotides outside the gene matches: 4.

This chain links TRBV30 with TRBJ2-3; 11 bases are shared with TRBD2. This CDR3 region has 15 residues. J was trimmed by 2 bases and V by 3 bases; bases with no gene match: 4. Germline V gene lookup returns CDR1 GTSNPN and CDR2 SVGIG (reference sequence). The CDR3 sequence is CAWSRLAGSTDTQYF. CDR3 sequence (DNA): TGTGCCTGGAGCCGACTAGCGGGGTCCACAGATACGCAGTATTTT. The variable domain in full, with the rest retrieved from reference TRBV30 and TRBJ2-3, is SQTIHQWPATLVQPVGSPLSLECTVEGTSNPNLYWYRQAAGRGLQLLFYSVGIGQISSEVPQNLSASRPQDRQFILSSKKLLLSDSGFYLCAWSRLAGSTDTQYFGPGTRLTVL.

The V gene is TRBV18, the J gene TRBJ1-1; 8 nucleotides line up with TRBD1. Germline V gene sequence: CDR1 KGHSH, CDR2 LQKENI. V trimming: 3 bases; J trimming: 5 bases; junction bases outside the gene matches: 8. The CDR3 extends over 15 amino acids. The CDR3 coding sequence is TGTGCCAGCTCACCTGGGGACAGGTCCTCGACTGAAGCTTTCTTT. Translating gives CASSPGDRSSTEAFF.